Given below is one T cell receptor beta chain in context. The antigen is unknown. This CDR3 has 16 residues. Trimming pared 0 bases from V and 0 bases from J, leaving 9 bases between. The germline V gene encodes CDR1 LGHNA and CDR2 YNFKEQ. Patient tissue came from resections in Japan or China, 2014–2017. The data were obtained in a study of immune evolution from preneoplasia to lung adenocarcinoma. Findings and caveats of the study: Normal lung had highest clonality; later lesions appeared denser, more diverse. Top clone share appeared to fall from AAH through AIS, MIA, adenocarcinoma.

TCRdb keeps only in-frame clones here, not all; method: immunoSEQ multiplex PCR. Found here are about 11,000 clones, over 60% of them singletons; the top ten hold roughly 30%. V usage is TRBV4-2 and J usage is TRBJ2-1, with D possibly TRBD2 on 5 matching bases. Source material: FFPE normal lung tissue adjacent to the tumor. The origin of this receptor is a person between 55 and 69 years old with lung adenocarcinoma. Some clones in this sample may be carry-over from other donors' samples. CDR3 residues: CASSQESGSSYNEQFF. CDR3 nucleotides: TGTGCCAGCAGCCAAGAAAGCGGCAGCTCCTACAATGAGCAGTTCTTC.